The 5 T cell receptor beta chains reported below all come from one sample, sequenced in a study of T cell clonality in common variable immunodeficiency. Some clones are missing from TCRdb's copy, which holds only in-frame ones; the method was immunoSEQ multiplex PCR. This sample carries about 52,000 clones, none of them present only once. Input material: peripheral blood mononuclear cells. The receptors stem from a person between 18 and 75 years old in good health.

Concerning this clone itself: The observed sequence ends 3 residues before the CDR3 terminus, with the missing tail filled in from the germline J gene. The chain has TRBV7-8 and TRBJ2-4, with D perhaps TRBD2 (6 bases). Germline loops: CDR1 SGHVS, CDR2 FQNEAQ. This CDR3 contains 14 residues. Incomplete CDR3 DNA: TGTGCCAGCAGCTCCCGGGGGATTGGAGAGACT. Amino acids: CASSSRGIGET. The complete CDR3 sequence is CASSSRGIGETQYF.

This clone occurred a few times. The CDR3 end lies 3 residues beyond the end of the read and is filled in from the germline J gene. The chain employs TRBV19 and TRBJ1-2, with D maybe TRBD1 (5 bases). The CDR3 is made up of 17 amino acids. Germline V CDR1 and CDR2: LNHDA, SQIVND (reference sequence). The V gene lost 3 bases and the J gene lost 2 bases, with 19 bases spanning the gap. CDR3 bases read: TGTGCCAGTAGTATTCCCGTGGGTGAGGGGCCGAACTATGGC. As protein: CASSIPVGEGPNYG. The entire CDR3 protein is CASSIPVGEGPNYGYTF.

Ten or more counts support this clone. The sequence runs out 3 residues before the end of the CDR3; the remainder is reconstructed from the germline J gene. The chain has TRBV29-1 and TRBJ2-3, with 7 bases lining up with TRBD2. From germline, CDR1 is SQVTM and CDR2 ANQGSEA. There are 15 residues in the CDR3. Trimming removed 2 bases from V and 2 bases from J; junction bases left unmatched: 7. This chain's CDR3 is CSVEYPGLITDTQYF. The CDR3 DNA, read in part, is TGCAGCGTTGAATACCCGGGACTAATCACAGATACG.

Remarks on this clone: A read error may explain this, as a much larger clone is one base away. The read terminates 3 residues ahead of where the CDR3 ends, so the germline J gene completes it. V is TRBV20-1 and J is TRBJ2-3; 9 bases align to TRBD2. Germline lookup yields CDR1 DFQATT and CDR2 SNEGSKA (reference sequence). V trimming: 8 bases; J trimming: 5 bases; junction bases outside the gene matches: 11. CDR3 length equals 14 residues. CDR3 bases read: TGCAGTCCCTCTGGCGGGAGGGAAGTAGATACG. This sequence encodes CSPSGGREVDT. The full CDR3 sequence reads CSPSGGREVDTQYF.

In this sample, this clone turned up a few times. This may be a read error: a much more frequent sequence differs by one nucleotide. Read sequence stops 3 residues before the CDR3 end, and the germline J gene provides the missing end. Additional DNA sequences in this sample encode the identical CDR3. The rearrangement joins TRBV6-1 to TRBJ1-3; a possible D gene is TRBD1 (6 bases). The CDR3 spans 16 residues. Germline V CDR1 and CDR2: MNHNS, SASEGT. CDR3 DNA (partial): TGTGCCAGCAGTGAAGCCGGGGGGCAGGGGAGAAACACA. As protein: CASSEAGGQGRNT. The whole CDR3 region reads CASSEAGGQGRNTIYF.